This is a list of T cell receptor beta chains from one sample in a study of PD-1 blockade in classical Hodgkin lymphoma. Sequencing was performed with immunoSEQ multiplex PCR; in TCRdb, only in-frame clones are kept and a portion is missing. The data contain 150,000 or so clones, 78% of them singletons. This specimen was peripheral blood mononuclear cells (PBMCs), taken before the second cycle of nivolumab. The source of these receptors is a human donor with classical Hodgkin lymphoma. CDR3s include the opening cysteine and the closing phenylalanine or tryptophan. Each record gives: J gene, clone size, V gene, D gene, CDR3 DNA, CDR3 protein. The D gene is left open where the match is weak. Clone size is shown for a subset of rows, as once, few, many or a class of expanded clone.

j_call: TRBJ1-2
clone_size: NA
v_call: TRBV6-5
d_call: NA
cdr3_nt: TGTGCCAGCAGTTACTCGACAGAGAGCTATGGCTACACCTTC
cdr3_aa: CASSYSTESYGYTF

j_call: TRBJ2-7
clone_size: NA
v_call: TRBV5-5
d_call: TRBD1
cdr3_nt: TGTGCCAGCAGCCCCCCAGGGGGCTCCTACGAGCAGTACTTC
cdr3_aa: CASSPPGGSYEQYF

j_call: TRBJ2-2
clone_size: NA
v_call: TRBV11-3
d_call: TRBD1
cdr3_nt: TGTGCCAGCAGCCCCGACAGGGTCACCGGGGAGCTGTTTTTT
cdr3_aa: CASSPDRVTGELFF

j_call: TRBJ1-5
clone_size: NA
v_call: TRBV19
d_call: NA
cdr3_nt: TGTGCCAGTAACATCAGGGCACATAGCAATCAGCCCCAGCATTTT
cdr3_aa: CASNIRAHSNQPQHF

j_call: TRBJ1-6
clone_size: NA
v_call: TRBV2
d_call: TRBD1
cdr3_nt: TGTGCCAGCAGTAGACAGGGGGCGAATTCACCCCTCCACTTT
cdr3_aa: CASSRQGANSPLHF

j_call: TRBJ2-4
clone_size: NA
v_call: TRBV23-1
d_call: NA
cdr3_nt: TGCGCCAGCAGTCCGGCAGTGGGGGGCATTCAGTACTTC
cdr3_aa: CASSPAVGGIQYF

j_call: TRBJ1-2
clone_size: NA
v_call: TRBV7-8
d_call: NA
cdr3_nt: TGTGCCAGCAGCCTCACGGGGGCCGGGTATGGCTACACCTTC
cdr3_aa: CASSLTGAGYGYTF

j_call: TRBJ2-7
clone_size: few
v_call: TRBV6-6
d_call: NA
cdr3_nt: TGTGCCAGCAGTTACTTAAGAGGAGAGCAGTACTTC
cdr3_aa: CASSYLRGEQYF

j_call: TRBJ2-3
clone_size: NA
v_call: TRBV7-6
d_call: NA
cdr3_nt: TGTGCCAGCAGCTTCGGGGCGGGTAGCACAGATACGCAGTATTTT
cdr3_aa: CASSFGAGSTDTQYF

j_call: TRBJ2-7
clone_size: NA
v_call: TRBV7-9
d_call: TRBD1
cdr3_nt: TGTGCCAGCAGCTTACGGACAGGGCACTACGAGCAGTACTTC
cdr3_aa: CASSLRTGHYEQYF

j_call: TRBJ2-5
clone_size: NA
v_call: TRBV5-4
d_call: NA
cdr3_nt: TGTGCCAGCAGCTTGGGCGTCCAGAACCAAGAGACCCAGTACTTC
cdr3_aa: CASSLGVQNQETQYF

j_call: TRBJ1-2
clone_size: NA
v_call: TRBV10-3
d_call: NA
cdr3_nt: TGTGCCATCGGTGGGGGCACTAACTATGGCTACACCTTC
cdr3_aa: CAIGGGTNYGYTF

j_call: TRBJ2-7
clone_size: NA
v_call: TRBV6-5
d_call: TRBD2
cdr3_nt: TGTGCCAGCAGAGACCTAGCGGGAGTTGCCTTGGAGCAGTACTTC
cdr3_aa: CASRDLAGVALEQYF

j_call: TRBJ1-5
clone_size: NA
v_call: TRBV30
d_call: NA
cdr3_nt: TGTGCCTGGAGTGCGGACAGCAATCAGCCCCAGCATTTT
cdr3_aa: CAWSADSNQPQHF

j_call: TRBJ2-7
clone_size: NA
v_call: TRBV30
d_call: NA
cdr3_nt: TGTGCCTCCTCAGGGGCGGAGAAGAGCTCCTACGAGCAGTACTTC
cdr3_aa: CASSGAEKSSYEQYF

j_call: TRBJ2-1
clone_size: NA
v_call: TRBV7-8
d_call: NA
cdr3_nt: TGTGCCAGCAGCTTACGGCAGATCCAGGATGAGCAGTTCTTC
cdr3_aa: CASSLRQIQDEQFF

j_call: TRBJ2-2
clone_size: NA
v_call: TRBV29-1
d_call: NA
cdr3_nt: TGCAGCGTTGAGCTAGTAAGATCCCGCGCCGGGGAGCTGTTTTTT
cdr3_aa: CSVELVRSRAGELFF

j_call: TRBJ1-1
clone_size: once
v_call: TRBV6-5
d_call: NA
cdr3_nt: TGTGCCAGCAGTTACGGGGGCTCGTACACTGAAGCTTTCTTT
cdr3_aa: CASSYGGSYTEAFF

j_call: TRBJ2-2
clone_size: NA
v_call: TRBV27
d_call: TRBD2
cdr3_nt: TGTGCCAGCAGTTCCTACCCCCCACTAGCGGAGGAGCTGTTTTTT
cdr3_aa: CASSSYPPLAEELFF

j_call: TRBJ1-2
clone_size: few
v_call: TRBV18
d_call: TRBD1
cdr3_nt: TGTGCCAGCTCACCTGGGGACAGGGTGAGCTATGGCTACACCTTC
cdr3_aa: CASSPGDRVSYGYTF

j_call: TRBJ2-3
clone_size: NA
v_call: TRBV7-3
d_call: TRBD2
cdr3_nt: TGTGCCAGCAGCTCTAGCGGGAGGGCCACAGATACGCAGTATTTT
cdr3_aa: CASSSSGRATDTQYF

j_call: TRBJ1-5
clone_size: NA
v_call: TRBV5-1
d_call: NA
cdr3_nt: TGCGCCAGCAGCTTGACAGGTACGGATCAGCCCCAGCATTTT
cdr3_aa: CASSLTGTDQPQHF

j_call: TRBJ1-2
clone_size: few
v_call: TRBV6-5
d_call: NA
cdr3_nt: TGTGCCAGCAGTTACTTTGGAGGGAAGGACTATGGCTACACCTTC
cdr3_aa: CASSYFGGKDYGYTF

j_call: TRBJ2-3
clone_size: NA
v_call: TRBV2
d_call: NA
cdr3_nt: TGTGCCAGCAGAAAACAGGGGAGGGCTTCGGATACGCAGTATTTT
cdr3_aa: CASRKQGRASDTQYF

j_call: TRBJ2-6
clone_size: few
v_call: TRBV27
d_call: NA
cdr3_nt: TGTGCCAGCAGTCAATCCTCTGGGGCCAACGTCCTGACTTTC
cdr3_aa: CASSQSSGANVLTF

j_call: TRBJ2-7
clone_size: few
v_call: TRBV27
d_call: TRBD1
cdr3_nt: TGTGCCAGCAGTTTGGGACAGGGCTGGGGCTACGAGCAGTACTTC
cdr3_aa: CASSLGQGWGYEQYF

j_call: TRBJ2-7
clone_size: few
v_call: TRBV19
d_call: NA
cdr3_nt: TGTGCCAGTAGTCCTCGGGGGGCAGGCTACGAGCAGTACTTC
cdr3_aa: CASSPRGAGYEQYF

j_call: TRBJ2-2
clone_size: NA
v_call: TRBV7-7
d_call: TRBD2
cdr3_nt: TGTGCTAGCAGCCCCCAGGCTGCGGGGGGGGCCGGGGAGCTGTTTTTT
cdr3_aa: CASSPQAAGGAGELFF